Listed below are T cell receptor beta chains from one sample, sequenced in a study of CD8+ T cells in alopecia areata. Method: immunoSEQ multiplex PCR; TCRdb's copy keeps in-frame clones and lacks some. This sample has 200,000 to 250,000 clones, with less than 65% found just once. The sample consisted of CD4+ T cells sorted from blood, taken at week 4, from a patient treated with tofacitinib. Source of these receptors: a human donor with alopecia areata. Both conserved end residues are part of each CDR3. Fields, in order: V gene, J gene, clone size, D gene, CDR3 DNA, CDR3 protein. The D gene is left open where the match is weak. The size entry is marked missing in some rows and otherwise reads once, few, many or a size class.

TRBV5-4,TRBJ2-7,-,-,TGTGCCAGCAGCTTGGATTCAGGGACGGGGGAGCAGTGCTTC,CASSLDSGTGEQCF
TRBV30,TRBJ2-5,few,-,TGTGCCTGGAGTAAGGGACTGCCGACGGAGACCCAGTACTTC,CAWSKGLPTETQYF
TRBV27,TRBJ1-1,-,TRBD1,TGTGCCAGCAGACTCACCGGGACAGGGAAAGCTTTCTTT,CASRLTGTGKAFF
TRBV15,TRBJ2-4,once,-,TGTGCCACCAGCAGAGATTGGTACATTCAGTACTTC,CATSRDWYIQYF
TRBV11-2,TRBJ1-5,-,-,TGTGCCAGCAGCTCGAGCGGGGGTTTTAGCAATCAGCCCCAGCATTTT,CASSSSGGFSNQPQHF
TRBV7-2,TRBJ2-5,few,-,TGTGCCAGCAGGTTGGGTCGGATACTCCAAGAGACCCAGTACTTC,CASRLGRILQETQYF
TRBV7-2,TRBJ1-2,-,TRBD1,TGTGCCAGCAGCCGGAGTCGTTTACAGGGGGCCCATGGCTACACCTTC,CASSRSRLQGAHGYTF
TRBV5-4,TRBJ2-5,-,TRBD2,TGTGCCAGCAGCCTGCGGGGGGAGGAGACCCAGTACTTC,CASSLRGEETQYF
TRBV23-1,TRBJ2-2,-,TRBD2,TGCGCCAGCAGTCAAAGGACTAGCGGGGGGAACACCGGGGAGCTGTTTTTT,CASSQRTSGGNTGELFF
TRBV7-9,TRBJ2-1,-,-,TGTGCCAGCAGCTTAGGTCGGACAGCCGACAATGAGCAGTTCTTC,CASSLGRTADNEQFF
TRBV27,TRBJ2-1,-,TRBD2,TGTGCCAGCAGTTCGGGACTAGTCGATAATGAGCAGTTCTTC,CASSSGLVDNEQFF
TRBV30,TRBJ2-1,-,TRBD2,TGTGCCTGGAGTGTTATGCGGGGGGACTTCTACAATGAGCAGTTCTTC,CAWSVMRGDFYNEQFF
TRBV10-3,TRBJ2-3,-,-,TGTGCCATCAGTGAGTCAGAAGTAGATACGCAGTATTTT,CAISESEVDTQYF
TRBV4-2,TRBJ1-6,once,-,TGTGCCAGCAGCCAAGATCCGGGGATCTATAATTCACCCCTCCACTTT,CASSQDPGIYNSPLHF
TRBV7-9,TRBJ2-3,-,-,TGTGCCAGCAGCTTATCGGGCTGGCGGGGATCACTCCGCACAGATACGCAGTATTTT,CASSLSGWRGSLRTDTQYF
TRBV5-4,TRBJ2-2,once,TRBD2,TGTGCCAGCAGCTCCGTGAGCGGGGGTCCCACCGGGGAGCTGTTTTTT,CASSSVSGGPTGELFF
TRBV30,TRBJ1-1,few,-,TGTGCCTGGAGGGGTAGGGGGGCTGAAGCTTTCTTT,CAWRGRGAEAFF
TRBV30,TRBJ1-6,once,-,TGTGCCTGGGCGGCCATCGGGAATTCACCCCTCCACTTT,CAWAAIGNSPLHF
TRBV27,TRBJ2-3,-,-,TGTGCCTTCCTGGAGGCGGGGACAAGCACAGATACGCAGTATTTT,CAFLEAGTSTDTQYF
TRBV5-1,TRBJ2-3,-,TRBD2,TGCGCCAGCAGCCCGGGACTAGCGGGGGCAGATACGCAGTATTTT,CASSPGLAGADTQYF
TRBV11-1,TRBJ1-1,-,-,TGTGCCAGCAGCTTAGTTCTTCAGTCTGAAGCTTTCTTT,CASSLVLQSEAFF
TRBV5-1,TRBJ2-5,-,-,TGCGCCAGCAGCTGGAGGACCGACCCACAAGAGACCCAGTACTTC,CASSWRTDPQETQYF
TRBV27,TRBJ2-7,-,TRBD1,TGTGCCAGCAAACGACAGGGGTCGTGGGAGCAGTACTTC,CASKRQGSWEQYF
TRBV5-4,TRBJ2-1,-,TRBD1,TGTGCCAGCAGTACAGGGGCGGGTGAGCAGTTCTTC,CASSTGAGEQFF
TRBV7-2,TRBJ2-7,-,TRBD1,TGTGCCAGCAGCCGGATGGTAGGGACAGGGGAGCAGTACTTC,CASSRMVGTGEQYF
TRBV7-9,TRBJ1-4,-,TRBD1,TGTGCCAGCAGTCTACAGGGGAGCGAAAAACTGTTTTTT,CASSLQGSEKLFF
TRBV7-2,TRBJ2-3,few,-,TGTGCCAGCAGCCCCAATCCAGATACGCAGTATTTT,CASSPNPDTQYF
TRBV6-6,TRBJ1-2,-,-,TGTGCCAGCATGGAAGGAAACTATGGCTACACCTTC,CASMEGNYGYTF
TRBV27,TRBJ1-1,-,TRBD1,TGTGCCAGCAGTCCCTTGACAGGGGGATACACTGAAGCTTTCTTT,CASSPLTGGYTEAFF
TRBV6-5,TRBJ1-1,-,-,TGTGCCAGCCAATTCCGTCGCGGTATGGGTACTGAAGCTTTCTTT,CASQFRRGMGTEAFF
TRBV4-1,TRBJ2-3,once,TRBD2,TGCGCCAGCAGCCAAGGACTAGCTCCTAGCACAGATACGCAGTATTTT,CASSQGLAPSTDTQYF
TRBV10-3,TRBJ2-5,-,-,TGTGCCATCGCCCTGGGACGGCTCCAAGAGACCCAGTACTTC,CAIALGRLQETQYF
TRBV2,TRBJ2-3,once,-,TGTGCCAGCAGTTTTCAGACCGCGCAGTATTTT,CASSFQTAQYF
TRBV30,TRBJ1-4,-,-,TGTGCCTCGGGACCCGGTGGGGAAAAACTGTTTTTT,CASGPGGEKLFF
TRBV29-1,TRBJ1-1,few,TRBD1,TGCAGCGTTGGACAGGGGATACCTGGGACTGAAGCTTTCTTT,CSVGQGIPGTEAFF
TRBV7-9,TRBJ2-5,-,-,TGTGCCAGCAGCCCCGGGCGGGCGGCCAGGGAGACCCAGTACTTC,CASSPGRAARETQYF
TRBV7-2,TRBJ1-6,-,TRBD1,TGTGCCAGCGGCGGGACAGGGCTTAATTCACCCCTCCACTTT,CASGGTGLNSPLHF
TRBV18,TRBJ2-5,-,-,TGTGCCAGCTCACCCTTACTATCCGGGGGCAAAGAGACCCAGTACTTC,CASSPLLSGGKETQYF
TRBV7-9,TRBJ2-7,-,-,TGTGCCAGCAGCTTTATGGACGTACTCTCCTACGAGCAGTACTTC,CASSFMDVLSYEQYF
TRBV30,TRBJ1-4,-,-,TGTGCCTGGACCAGGGGAGGGACGAAGAATGAAAAACTGTTTTTT,CAWTRGGTKNEKLFF
TRBV7-8,TRBJ2-7,-,TRBD1,TGTGCCAGCAGCTTGGGACAGTACGAGCAGTACTTC,CASSLGQYEQYF
TRBV15,TRBJ1-5,-,-,TGTGCCACCAGTGAGGGGATAGGCAATCAGCCCCAGCATTTT,CATSEGIGNQPQHF
TRBV5-6,TRBJ1-6,-,-,TGTGCCAGCAGCTTGACCTTGGGAATCGGCCCCCTCCACTTT,CASSLTLGIGPLHF
TRBV4-3,TRBJ1-4,-,-,TGCGCCAGCAGCCAACATCTCGGGCAGGGGCAAGAAAAACTGTTTTTT,CASSQHLGQGQEKLFF
TRBV5-6,TRBJ2-2,-,TRBD2,TGTGCCAGCAGGTCCCTGGAGCGGGGGAACACCGGGGAGCTGTTTTTT,CASRSLERGNTGELFF
TRBV18,TRBJ1-3,-,-,TGTGCCAGCTCGCCTGTCCAAACCAGGCAGGGAAACACCATATATTTT,CASSPVQTRQGNTIYF
TRBV7-9,TRBJ2-7,-,-,TGTGCCAGCAGCCCTCGTTACTTC,CASSPRYF
TRBV6-1,TRBJ2-7,few,-,TGTGCCAGCAGCCCCGAGGAGGAGCAGTACTTC,CASSPEEEQYF
TRBV10-3,TRBJ2-7,-,-,TGTGCCATCAGTGAGTCGAGAGGGGGGGCCTACGAGCAGTACTTC,CAISESRGGAYEQYF
TRBV9,TRBJ2-6,-,TRBD1,TGTGCCAGCAGCGTAGGAGGGGGCGGCTCTGGGGCCAACGTCCTGACTTTC,CASSVGGGGSGANVLTF
TRBV5-1,TRBJ1-2,-,-,TGCGCCAGCAGGCCAGGGTCTAACTATGGCTACACCTTC,CASRPGSNYGYTF
TRBV5-4,TRBJ2-1,once,TRBD1,TGTGCCAGCAGACTACAGGGGGCACAGGAGCAGTTCTTC,CASRLQGAQEQFF
TRBV7-2,TRBJ2-2,-,-,TGTGCCAGCAGCCGGGACAAAAACACCGGGGAGCTGTTTTTT,CASSRDKNTGELFF